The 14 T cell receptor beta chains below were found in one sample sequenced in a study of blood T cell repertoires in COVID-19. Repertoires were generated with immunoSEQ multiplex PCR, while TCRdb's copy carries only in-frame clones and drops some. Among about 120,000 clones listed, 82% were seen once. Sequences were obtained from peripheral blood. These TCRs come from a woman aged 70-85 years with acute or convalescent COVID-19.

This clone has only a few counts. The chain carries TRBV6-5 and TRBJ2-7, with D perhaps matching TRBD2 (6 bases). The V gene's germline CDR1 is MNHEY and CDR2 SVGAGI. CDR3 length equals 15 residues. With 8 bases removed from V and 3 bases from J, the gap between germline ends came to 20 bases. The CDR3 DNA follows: TGTGCCAGCTCCCCCGGGGGAGGCAGGGTCTACGAGCAGTACTTC. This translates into CASSPGGGRVYEQYF.

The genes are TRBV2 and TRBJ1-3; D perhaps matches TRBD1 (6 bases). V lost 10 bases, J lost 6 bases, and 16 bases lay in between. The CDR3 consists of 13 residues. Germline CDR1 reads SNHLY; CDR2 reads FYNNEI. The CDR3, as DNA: TGTGCCATCGACAGGACAGCTACAAACACCATATATTTT. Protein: CAIDRTATNTIYF.

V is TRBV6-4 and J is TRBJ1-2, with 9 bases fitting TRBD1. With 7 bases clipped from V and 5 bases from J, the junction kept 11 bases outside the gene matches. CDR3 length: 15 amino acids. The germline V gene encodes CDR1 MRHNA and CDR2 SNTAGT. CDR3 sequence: CASTPTGTGSYGYTF. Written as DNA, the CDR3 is TGTGCCAGCACCCCGACCGGGACAGGGTCTTATGGCTACACCTTC.

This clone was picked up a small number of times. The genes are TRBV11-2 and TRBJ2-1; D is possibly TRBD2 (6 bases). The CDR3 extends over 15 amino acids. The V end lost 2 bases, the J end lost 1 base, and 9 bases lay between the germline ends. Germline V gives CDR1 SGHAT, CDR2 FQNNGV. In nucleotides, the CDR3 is TGTGCCAGCAGCTTATCCCGGGGGTCCTACAATGAGCAGTTCTTC. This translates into CASSLSRGSYNEQFF.

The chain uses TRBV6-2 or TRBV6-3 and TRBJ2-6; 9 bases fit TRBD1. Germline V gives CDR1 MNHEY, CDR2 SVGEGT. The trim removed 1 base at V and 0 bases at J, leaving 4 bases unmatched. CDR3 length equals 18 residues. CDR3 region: CASSYFGTGSSGANVLTF. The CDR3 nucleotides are TGTGCCAGCAGTTACTTTGGGACAGGGAGCTCTGGGGCCAACGTCCTGACTTTC.

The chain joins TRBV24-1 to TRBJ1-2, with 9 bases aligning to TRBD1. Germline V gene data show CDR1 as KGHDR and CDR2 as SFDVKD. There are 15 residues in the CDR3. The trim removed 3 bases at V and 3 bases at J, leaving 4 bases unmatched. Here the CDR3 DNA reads TGTGCCACCAGTGATGGGGACAGGGAGGACTATGGCTACACCTTC. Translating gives CATSDGDREDYGYTF.

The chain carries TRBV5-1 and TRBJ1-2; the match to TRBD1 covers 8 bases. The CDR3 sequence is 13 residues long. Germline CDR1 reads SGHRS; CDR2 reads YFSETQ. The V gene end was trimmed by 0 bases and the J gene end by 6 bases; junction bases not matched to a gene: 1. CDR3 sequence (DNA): TGCGCCAGCAGCTTGGGGACAGGGAATGGCTACACCTTC. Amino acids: CASSLGTGNGYTF.

CDR3 protein: CASSQDRGVGETQYF. As DNA, the CDR3 is TGTGCCAGCAGCCAAGACAGGGGGGTTGGGGAGACCCAGTACTTC. V and J are TRBV3-1 (or the pseudogene TRBV3-2) and TRBJ2-5, with D possibly matching TRBD1 (7 bases). V was trimmed by 0 bases and J by 5 bases, leaving 13 bases between them. The CDR3 totals 15 residues. Germline-derived CDR1 and CDR2 are LGHDT and YNNKEL (reference sequence).

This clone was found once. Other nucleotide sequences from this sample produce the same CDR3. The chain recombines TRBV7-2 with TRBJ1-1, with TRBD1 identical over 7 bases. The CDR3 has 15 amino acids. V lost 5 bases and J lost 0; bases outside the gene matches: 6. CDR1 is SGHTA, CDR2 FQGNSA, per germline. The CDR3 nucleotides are TGTGCCAGCAGCCTACAGGGGACCTTGAACACTGAAGCTTTCTTT. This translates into CASSLQGTLNTEAFF. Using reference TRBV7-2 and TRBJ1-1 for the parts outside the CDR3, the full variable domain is GAGVSQSPSNKVTEKGKDVELRCDPISGHTALYWYRQSLGQGLEFLIYFQGNSAPDKSGLPSDRFSAERTGGSVSTLTIQRTQQEDSAVYLCASSLQGTLNTEAFFGQGTRLTVV.

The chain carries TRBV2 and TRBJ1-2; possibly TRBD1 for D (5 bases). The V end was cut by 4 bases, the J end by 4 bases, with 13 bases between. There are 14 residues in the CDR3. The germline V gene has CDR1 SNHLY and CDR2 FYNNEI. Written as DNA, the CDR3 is TGTGCCAGCAGTGGAGCCAGGGTTCCCTATGGCTACACCTTC. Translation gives CASSGARVPYGYTF.

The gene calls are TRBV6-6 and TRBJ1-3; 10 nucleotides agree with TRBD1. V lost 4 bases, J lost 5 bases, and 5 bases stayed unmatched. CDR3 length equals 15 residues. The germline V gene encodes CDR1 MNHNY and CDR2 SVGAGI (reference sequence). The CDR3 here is CASSLPGQGRNTIYF. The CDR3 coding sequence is TGTGCCAGCAGTTTACCGGGACAGGGGAGAAACACCATATATTTT.

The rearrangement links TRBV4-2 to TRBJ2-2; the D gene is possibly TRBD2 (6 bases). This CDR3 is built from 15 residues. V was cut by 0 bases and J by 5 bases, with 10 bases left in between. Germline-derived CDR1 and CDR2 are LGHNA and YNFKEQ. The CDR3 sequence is CASSQERSGTGELFF. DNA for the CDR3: TGTGCCAGCAGCCAAGAGAGGAGCGGGACCGGGGAGCTGTTTTTT.

The CDR3 protein is CASSTRFGDQPQHF. The CDR3 region has the DNA TGTGCCAGCAGCACCCGTTTCGGGGATCAGCCCCAGCATTTT. The rearrangement joins TRBV7-2 to TRBJ1-5; D is undetermined. Germline V gene data show CDR1 as SGHTA and CDR2 as FQGNSA. The ends were cut back, 5 bases at V and 5 bases at J, with 13 bases in the middle. The CDR3 sequence is 14 residues long.

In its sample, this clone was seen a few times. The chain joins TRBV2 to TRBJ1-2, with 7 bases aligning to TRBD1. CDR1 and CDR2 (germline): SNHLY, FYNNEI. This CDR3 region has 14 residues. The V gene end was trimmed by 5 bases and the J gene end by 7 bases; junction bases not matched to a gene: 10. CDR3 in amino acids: CASSKDRIVGGYTF. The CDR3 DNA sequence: TGTGCCAGCAGTAAGGACAGGATTGTGGGTGGCTACACCTTC.